Listed below are T cell receptor beta chains from one sample, sequenced in a study of PD-1 blockade in classical Hodgkin lymphoma. Assay used: immunoSEQ multiplex PCR; TCRdb lists only in-frame clones, some missing. The sample includes about 43,000 clones, about 73% seen only once; the top ten take about 10%. Sequencing used peripheral blood mononuclear cells (PBMCs), obtained at baseline. The receptors come from a human donor with classical Hodgkin lymphoma. Both conserved end residues are part of each CDR3.

v_gene	j_gene	CDR3aa
TRBV19	TRBJ2-5	CASSGSGGARQETQYF
TRBV18	TRBJ2-5	CASSGLGYETQYF
TRBV18	TRBJ1-3	CASSPPNLSGSGNTIYF
TRBV7-3	TRBJ2-5	CASSLIGGETQYF
TRBV23-1	TRBJ2-3	CASSRGGAMTDTQYF
TRBV2	TRBJ2-2	CASQTLASGAGELFF
TRBV14	TRBJ2-7	CASSHGQNYEQYF
TRBV6-6	TRBJ2-7	CASSSGPGRWQYF
TRBV7-6	TRBJ2-5	CASSPSRETQYF
TRBV9	TRBJ1-2	CASSVGDRIINYGYTF
TRBV9	TRBJ2-5	CASSVAGGAGGPQETQYF
TRBV9	TRBJ1-1	CASSVGQDHGEAFF
TRBV6-5	TRBJ1-4	CASALDSTNEKLFF
TRBV19	TRBJ2-7	CASSIGFGQGAFGEQYF
TRBV5-1	TRBJ1-1	CASSLGQGGMNTEAFF
TRBV29-1	TRBJ1-1	CSVTRGNTEAFF
TRBV9	TRBJ1-2	CASTSDGDYGYTF
TRBV19	TRBJ1-4	CASSPGQGSNEKLFF
TRBV6-5	TRBJ2-7	CASSVHGQVSYEQYF
TRBV18	TRBJ1-3	CASSRIGEMSGNTIYF
TRBV7-6	TRBJ1-2	CASSLGPGGTGDNYGYTF
TRBV29-1	TRBJ1-1	CSVPGQFNTEAFF
TRBV5-1	TRBJ1-1	CASSLATASVTEAFF
TRBV9	TRBJ1-1	CASRKSGSNTEAFF
TRBV30	TRBJ2-7	CAWSVGGGKNEQYF
TRBV7-6	TRBJ2-7	CASSLAAPGEQYF
TRBV5-1	TRBJ2-2	CASSLVSGELFF
TRBV19	TRBJ1-1	CASREWEGGTEAFF
TRBV19	TRBJ1-5	CASRQTTGGYQPQHF
TRBV5-8	TRBJ1-5	CASSINAGTGGLRPQHF
TRBV5-1	TRBJ1-2	CASSLDSANYGYTF
TRBV10-3	TRBJ2-1	CAIRAQGRYNEQFF
TRBV2	TRBJ1-6	CASTLTESASPLHF
TRBV5-6	TRBJ2-1	CASSSGWGYSGAYNEQFF
TRBV11-3	TRBJ2-1	CASSLVPLGHLGHNEQFF
TRBV30	TRBJ2-3	CAWSPGASGNTDTQYF
TRBV9	TRBJ2-3	CASSVAVGGTDTQYF
TRBV11-2	TRBJ2-2	CASGLRAGELFF
TRBV19	TRBJ1-3	CASMAGLRGSSGNTIYF
TRBV5-1	TRBJ1-1	CASSLRVSDTEAFF
TRBV19	TRBJ2-7	CASSIEGYEQYF
TRBV29-1	TRBJ1-1	CSVRLIGDTEAFF
TRBV5-1	TRBJ2-7	CASSLEGHSYEQYF
TRBV9	TRBJ2-7	CASSGQGASYEQYF
TRBV12-2	TRBJ1-6	CASRLASAYLDRGNSPLHF
TRBV7-6	TRBJ1-1	CASSFAVGGQGGTEAFF